This TCR beta chain was identified during a study of blood T cell repertoires in COVID-19. Libraries were prepared by immunoSEQ multiplex PCR; TCRdb keeps only in-frame clonotypes and omits some of them. Of 150,000 to 200,000 clones detected, around 93% appear once; the ten largest clones hold about 5.3%. This clone has just a few counts. CDR1 and CDR2 (germline): SGHRS, YFSETQ. CDR3 size: 16 residues. Losses at the gene ends were 0 bases for V and 3 bases for J; bases not matched to a gene: 5. The gene calls are TRBV5-1 and TRBJ2-3; 9 bases are shared with TRBD1. Input material: peripheral blood. The sequence derives from a man in his thirties or forties with COVID-19, enrolled during active disease. The CDR3 spells CASSLEGTGRTDTQYF. The CDR3 region has the DNA TGCGCCAGCAGCTTGGAGGGGACAGGGAGAACAGATACGCAGTATTTT.